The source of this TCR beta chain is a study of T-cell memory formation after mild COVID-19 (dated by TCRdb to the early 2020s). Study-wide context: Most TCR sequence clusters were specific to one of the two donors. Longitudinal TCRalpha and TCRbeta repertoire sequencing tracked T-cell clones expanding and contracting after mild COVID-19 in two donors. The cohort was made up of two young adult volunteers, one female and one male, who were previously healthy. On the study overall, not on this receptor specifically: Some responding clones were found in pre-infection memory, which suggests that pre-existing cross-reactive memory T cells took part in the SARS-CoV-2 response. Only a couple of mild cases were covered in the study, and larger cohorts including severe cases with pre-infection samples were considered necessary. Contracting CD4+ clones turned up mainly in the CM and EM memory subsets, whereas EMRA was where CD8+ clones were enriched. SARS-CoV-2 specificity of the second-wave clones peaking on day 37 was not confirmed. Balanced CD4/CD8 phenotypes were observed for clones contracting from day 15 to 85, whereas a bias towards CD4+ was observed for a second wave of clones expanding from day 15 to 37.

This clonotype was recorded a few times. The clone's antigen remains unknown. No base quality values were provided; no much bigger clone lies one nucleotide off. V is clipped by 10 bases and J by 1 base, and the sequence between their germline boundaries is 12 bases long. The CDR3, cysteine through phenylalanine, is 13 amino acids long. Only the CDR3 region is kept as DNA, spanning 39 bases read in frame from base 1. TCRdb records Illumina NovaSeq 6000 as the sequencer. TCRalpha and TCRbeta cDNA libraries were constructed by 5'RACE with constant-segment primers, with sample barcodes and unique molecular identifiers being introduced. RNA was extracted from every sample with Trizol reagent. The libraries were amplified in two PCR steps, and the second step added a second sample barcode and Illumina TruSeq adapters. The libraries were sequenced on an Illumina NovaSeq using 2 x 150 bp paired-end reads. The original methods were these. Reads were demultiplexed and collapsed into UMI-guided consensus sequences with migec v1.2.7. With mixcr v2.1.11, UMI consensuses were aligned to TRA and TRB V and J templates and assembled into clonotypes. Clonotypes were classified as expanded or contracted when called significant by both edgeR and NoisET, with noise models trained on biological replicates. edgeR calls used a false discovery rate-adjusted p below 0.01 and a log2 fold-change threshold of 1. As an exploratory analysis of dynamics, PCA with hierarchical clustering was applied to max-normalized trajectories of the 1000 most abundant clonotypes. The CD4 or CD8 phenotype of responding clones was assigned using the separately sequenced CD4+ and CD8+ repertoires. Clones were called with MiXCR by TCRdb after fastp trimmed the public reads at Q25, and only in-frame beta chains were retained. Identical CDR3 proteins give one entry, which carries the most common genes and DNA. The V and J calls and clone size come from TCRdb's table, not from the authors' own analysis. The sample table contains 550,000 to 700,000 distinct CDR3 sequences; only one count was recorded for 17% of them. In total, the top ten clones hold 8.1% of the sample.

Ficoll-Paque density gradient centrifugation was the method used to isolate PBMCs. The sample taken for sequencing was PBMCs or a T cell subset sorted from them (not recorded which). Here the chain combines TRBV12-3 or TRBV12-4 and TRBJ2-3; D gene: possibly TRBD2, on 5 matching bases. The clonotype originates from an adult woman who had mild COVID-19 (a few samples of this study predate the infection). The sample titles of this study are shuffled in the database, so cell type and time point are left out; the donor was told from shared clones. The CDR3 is CATELGGTDTQYF. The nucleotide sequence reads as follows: TGTGCCACCGAACTAGGTGGCACAGATACGCAGTATTTT.